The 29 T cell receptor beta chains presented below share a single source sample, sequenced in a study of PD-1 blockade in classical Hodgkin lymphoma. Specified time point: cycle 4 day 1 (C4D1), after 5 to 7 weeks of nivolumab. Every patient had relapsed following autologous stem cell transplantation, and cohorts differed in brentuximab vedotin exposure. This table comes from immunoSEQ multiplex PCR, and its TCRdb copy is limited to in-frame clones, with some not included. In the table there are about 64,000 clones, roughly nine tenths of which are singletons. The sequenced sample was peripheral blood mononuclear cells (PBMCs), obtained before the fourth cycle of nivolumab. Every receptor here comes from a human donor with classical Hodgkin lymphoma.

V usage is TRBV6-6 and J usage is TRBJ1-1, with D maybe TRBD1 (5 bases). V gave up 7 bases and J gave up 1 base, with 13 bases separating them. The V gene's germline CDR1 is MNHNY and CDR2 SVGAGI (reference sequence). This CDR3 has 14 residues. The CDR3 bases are TGTGCCAGCAAAGGGGAGACAGAGAACACTGAAGCTTTCTTT. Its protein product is CASKGETENTEAFF.

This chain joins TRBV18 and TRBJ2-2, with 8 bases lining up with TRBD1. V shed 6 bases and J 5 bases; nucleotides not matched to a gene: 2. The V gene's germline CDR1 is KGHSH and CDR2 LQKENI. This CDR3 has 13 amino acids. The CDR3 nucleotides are TGTGCCAGCTCTAGACAGGGGACCGGGGAGCTGTTTTTT. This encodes CASSRQGTGELFF.

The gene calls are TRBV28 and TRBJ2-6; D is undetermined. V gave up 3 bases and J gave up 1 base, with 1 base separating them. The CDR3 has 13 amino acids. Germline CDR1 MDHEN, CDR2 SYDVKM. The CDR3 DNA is TGTGCCAGCAGTTTTTCTGGGGCCAACGTCCTGACTTTC. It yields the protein CASSFSGANVLTF.

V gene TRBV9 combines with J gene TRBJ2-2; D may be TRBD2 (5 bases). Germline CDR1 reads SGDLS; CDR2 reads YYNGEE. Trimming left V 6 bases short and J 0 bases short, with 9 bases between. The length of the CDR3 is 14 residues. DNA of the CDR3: TGTGCCAGCAAGGAGGCGCCGAACACCGGGGAGCTGTTTTTT. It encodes CASKEAPNTGELFF.

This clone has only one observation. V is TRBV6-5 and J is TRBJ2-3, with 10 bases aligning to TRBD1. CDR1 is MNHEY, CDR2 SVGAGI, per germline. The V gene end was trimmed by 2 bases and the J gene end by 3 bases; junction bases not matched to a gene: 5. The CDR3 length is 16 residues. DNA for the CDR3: TGTGCCAGCAGTTACAGCAGGACAGGGGGAACAGATACGCAGTATTTT. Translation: CASSYSRTGGTDTQYF.

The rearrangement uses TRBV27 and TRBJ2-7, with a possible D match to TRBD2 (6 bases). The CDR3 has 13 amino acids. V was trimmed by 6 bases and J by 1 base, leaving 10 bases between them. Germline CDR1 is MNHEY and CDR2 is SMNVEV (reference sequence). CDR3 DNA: TGTGCCAGCAGAGGGGCGGGGTCCTACGAGCAGTACTTC. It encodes CASRGAGSYEQYF.

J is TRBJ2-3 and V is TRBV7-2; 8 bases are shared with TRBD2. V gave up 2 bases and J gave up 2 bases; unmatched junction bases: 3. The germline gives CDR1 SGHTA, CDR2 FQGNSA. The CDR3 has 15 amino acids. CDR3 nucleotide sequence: TGTGCCAGCAGCTTACTTAGCGGGGCCACAGATACGCAGTATTTT. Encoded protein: CASSLLSGATDTQYF.

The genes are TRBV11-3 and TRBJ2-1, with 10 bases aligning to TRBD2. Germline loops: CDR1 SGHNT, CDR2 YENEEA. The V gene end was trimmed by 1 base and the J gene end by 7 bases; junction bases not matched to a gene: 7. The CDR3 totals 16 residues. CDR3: CASSLGDLAGENEQFF. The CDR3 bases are TGTGCCAGCAGCTTAGGTGATCTAGCGGGAGAAAATGAGCAGTTCTTC.

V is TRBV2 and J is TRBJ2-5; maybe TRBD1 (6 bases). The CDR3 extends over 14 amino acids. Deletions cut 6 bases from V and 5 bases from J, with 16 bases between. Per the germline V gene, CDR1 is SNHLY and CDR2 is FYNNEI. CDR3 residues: CASRIQWGLETQYF. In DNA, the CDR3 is TGTGCCAGCAGGATACAATGGGGGCTGGAGACCCAGTACTTC.

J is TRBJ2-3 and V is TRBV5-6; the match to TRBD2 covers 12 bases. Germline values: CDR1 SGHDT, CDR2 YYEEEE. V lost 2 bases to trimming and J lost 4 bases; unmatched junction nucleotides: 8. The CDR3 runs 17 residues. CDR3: CASSFTLAGGPSDTQYF. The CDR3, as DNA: TGTGCCAGCAGCTTCACTCTAGCGGGGGGGCCTTCAGATACGCAGTATTTT.

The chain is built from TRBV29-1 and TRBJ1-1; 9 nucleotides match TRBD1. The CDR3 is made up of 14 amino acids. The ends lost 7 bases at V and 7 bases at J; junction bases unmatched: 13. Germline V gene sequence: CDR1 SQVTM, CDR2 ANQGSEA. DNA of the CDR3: TGCAGCGACCGCGGGGGGACAGGGTTCGGTGAAGCTTTCTTT. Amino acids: CSDRGGTGFGEAFF.

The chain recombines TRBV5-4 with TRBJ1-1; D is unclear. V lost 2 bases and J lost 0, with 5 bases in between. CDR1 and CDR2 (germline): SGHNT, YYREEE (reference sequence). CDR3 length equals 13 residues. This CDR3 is CASSFQVNTEAFF. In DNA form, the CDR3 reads TGTGCCAGCAGCTTCCAGGTGAACACTGAAGCTTTCTTT.

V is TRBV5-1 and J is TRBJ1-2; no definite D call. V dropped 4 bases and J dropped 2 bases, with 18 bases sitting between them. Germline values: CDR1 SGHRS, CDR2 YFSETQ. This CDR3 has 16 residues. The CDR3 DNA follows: TGCGCCAGCAGCCCCGGAACCGCCAGTGGAAACTATGGCTACACCTTC. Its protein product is CASSPGTASGNYGYTF.

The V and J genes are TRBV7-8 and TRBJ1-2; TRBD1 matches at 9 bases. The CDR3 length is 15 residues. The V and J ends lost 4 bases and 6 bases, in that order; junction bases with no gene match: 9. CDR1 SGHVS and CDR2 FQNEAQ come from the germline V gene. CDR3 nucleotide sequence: TGTGCCAGCAGCTCGCGACAGGGGGGAGAGAATGGCTACACCTTC. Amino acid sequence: CASSSRQGGENGYTF.

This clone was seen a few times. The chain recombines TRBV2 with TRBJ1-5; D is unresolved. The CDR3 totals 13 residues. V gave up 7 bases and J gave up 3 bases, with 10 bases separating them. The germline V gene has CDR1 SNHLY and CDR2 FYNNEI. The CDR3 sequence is CASTRSNNQPQHF. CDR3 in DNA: TGTGCCAGCACGAGGTCCAACAATCAGCCCCAGCATTTT.

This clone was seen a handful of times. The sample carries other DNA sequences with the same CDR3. CDR3 amino acids: CSVEGDSLVEQYF. The CDR3 DNA is TGCAGCGTTGAGGGGGACAGCCTCGTCGAGCAGTACTTC. The rearrangement uses TRBV29-1 and TRBJ2-7; TRBD1 matches 7 bases. V lost 3 bases and J lost 6; bases outside the gene matches: 8. The CDR3 totals 13 residues. Germline CDR1 SQVTM, CDR2 ANQGSEA.

The CDR3 nucleotides are TGTGCCAGCAGCGATGACGGACACTCTGGAAACACCATATATTTT. Amino acids: CASSDDGHSGNTIYF. The chain employs TRBV7-9 and TRBJ1-3; D might be TRBD1 (5 bases). Germline lookup yields CDR1 SEHNR and CDR2 FQNEAQ (reference sequence). Trimming cost V 5 bases and J 0 bases, with 11 bases left between them. This CDR3 comprises 15 residues.

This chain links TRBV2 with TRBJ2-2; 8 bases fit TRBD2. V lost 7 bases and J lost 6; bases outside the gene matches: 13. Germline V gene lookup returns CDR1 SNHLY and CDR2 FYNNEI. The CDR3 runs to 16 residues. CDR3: CASTERGSGRSGELFF. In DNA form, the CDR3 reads TGTGCCAGCACGGAGCGGGGGTCCGGGAGGTCCGGGGAGCTGTTTTTT. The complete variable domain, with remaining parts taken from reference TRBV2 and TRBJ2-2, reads EPEVTQTPSHQVTQMGQEVILRCVPISNHLYFYWYRQILGQKVEFLVSFYNNEISEKSEIFDDQFSVERPDGSNFTLKIRSTKLEDSAMYFCASTERGSGRSGELFFGEGSRLTVL.

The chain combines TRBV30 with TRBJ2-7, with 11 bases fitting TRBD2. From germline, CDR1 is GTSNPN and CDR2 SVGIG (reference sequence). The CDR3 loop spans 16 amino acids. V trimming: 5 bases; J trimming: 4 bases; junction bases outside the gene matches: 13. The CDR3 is CAWGGAPGLAVYEQYF. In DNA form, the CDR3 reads TGTGCCTGGGGGGGTGCCCCGGGACTAGCGGTTTACGAGCAGTACTTC.

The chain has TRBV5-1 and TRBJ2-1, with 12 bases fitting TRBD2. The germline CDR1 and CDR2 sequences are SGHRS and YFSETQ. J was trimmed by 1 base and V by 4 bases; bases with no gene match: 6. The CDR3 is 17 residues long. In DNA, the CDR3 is TGCGCCAGCAGCCGGGCTAGCGGGGGGGCTTCCTACAATGAGCAGTTCTTC. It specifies CASSRASGGASYNEQFF. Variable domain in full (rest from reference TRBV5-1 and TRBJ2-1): KAGVTQTPRYLIKTRGQQVTLSCSPISGHRSVSWYQQTPGQGLQFLFEYFSETQRNKGNFPGRFSGRQFSNSRSEMNVSTLELGDSALYLCASSRASGGASYNEQFFGPGTRLTVL.

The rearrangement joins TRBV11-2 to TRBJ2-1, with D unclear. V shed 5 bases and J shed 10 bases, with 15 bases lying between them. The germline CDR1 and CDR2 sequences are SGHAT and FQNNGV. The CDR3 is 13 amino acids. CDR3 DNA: TGTGCCAGCAGCCTCTCTTCAGGCAACGAGCAGTTCTTC. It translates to CASSLSSGNEQFF. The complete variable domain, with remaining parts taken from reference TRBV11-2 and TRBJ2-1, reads EAGVAQSPRYKIIEKRQSVAFWCNPISGHATLYWYQQILGQGPKLLIQFQNNGVVDDSQLPKDRFSAERLKGVDSTLKIQPAKLEDSAVYLCASSLSSGNEQFFGPGTRLTVL.

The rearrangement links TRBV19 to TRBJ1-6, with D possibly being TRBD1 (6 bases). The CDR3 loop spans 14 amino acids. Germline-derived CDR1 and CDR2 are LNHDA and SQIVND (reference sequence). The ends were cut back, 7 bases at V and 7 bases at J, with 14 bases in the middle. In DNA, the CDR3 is TGTGCCAGTAACACAGGGATGGGAAATTCACCCCTCCACTTT. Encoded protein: CASNTGMGNSPLHF.

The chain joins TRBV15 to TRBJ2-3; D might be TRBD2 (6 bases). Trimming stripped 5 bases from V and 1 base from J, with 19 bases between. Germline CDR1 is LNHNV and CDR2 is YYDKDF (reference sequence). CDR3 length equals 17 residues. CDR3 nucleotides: TGTGCCACCAGCCCCCTCACAGGAGGGTTCCGCACAGATACGCAGTATTTT. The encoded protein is CATSPLTGGFRTDTQYF.

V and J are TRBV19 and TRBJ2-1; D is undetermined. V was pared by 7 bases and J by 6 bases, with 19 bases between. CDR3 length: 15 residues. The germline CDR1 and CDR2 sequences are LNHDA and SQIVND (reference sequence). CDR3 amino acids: CASKTWTTWGNEQFF. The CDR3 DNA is TGTGCCAGTAAGACGTGGACCACGTGGGGCAATGAGCAGTTCTTC.

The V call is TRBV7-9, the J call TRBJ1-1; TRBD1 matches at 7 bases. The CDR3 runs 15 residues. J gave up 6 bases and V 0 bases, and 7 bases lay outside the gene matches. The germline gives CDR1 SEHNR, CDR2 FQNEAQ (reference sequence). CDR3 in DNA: TGTGCCAGCAGCTTAGCAGAGGGGGCTTACTCTGAAGCTTTCTTT. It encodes CASSLAEGAYSEAFF.

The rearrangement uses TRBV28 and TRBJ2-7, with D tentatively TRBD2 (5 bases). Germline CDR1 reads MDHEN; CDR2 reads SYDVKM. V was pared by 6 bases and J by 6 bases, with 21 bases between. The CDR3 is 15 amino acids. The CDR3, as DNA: TGTGCCAGCAGCTTGCGGGCCCTAAAGATGGGCGAGCAGTACTTC. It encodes CASSLRALKMGEQYF. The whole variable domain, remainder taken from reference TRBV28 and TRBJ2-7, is DVKVTQSSRYLVKRTGEKVFLECVQDMDHENMFWYRQDPGLGLRLIYFSYDVKMKEKGDIPEGYSVSREKKERFSLILESASTNQTSMYLCASSLRALKMGEQYFGPGTRLTVT.

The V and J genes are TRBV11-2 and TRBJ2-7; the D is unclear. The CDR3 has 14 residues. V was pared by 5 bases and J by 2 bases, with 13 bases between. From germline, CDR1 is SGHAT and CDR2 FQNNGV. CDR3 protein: CASSPRGIPYEQYF. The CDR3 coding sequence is TGTGCCAGCAGCCCCCGAGGCATCCCCTACGAGCAGTACTTC.

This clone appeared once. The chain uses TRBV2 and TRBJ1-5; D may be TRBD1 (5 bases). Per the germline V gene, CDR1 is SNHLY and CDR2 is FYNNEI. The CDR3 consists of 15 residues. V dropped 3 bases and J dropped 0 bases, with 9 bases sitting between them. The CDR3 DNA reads TGTGCCAGCAGTGATTGGGGACTTAGCAATCAGCCCCAGCATTTT. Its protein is CASSDWGLSNQPQHF.

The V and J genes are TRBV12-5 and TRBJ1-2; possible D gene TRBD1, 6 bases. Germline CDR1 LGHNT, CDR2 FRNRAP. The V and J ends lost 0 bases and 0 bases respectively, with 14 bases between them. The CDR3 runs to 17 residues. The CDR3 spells CASGLVLTGSANYGYTF. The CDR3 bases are TGTGCTAGTGGTTTGGTCCTCACAGGGAGTGCTAACTATGGCTACACCTTC.